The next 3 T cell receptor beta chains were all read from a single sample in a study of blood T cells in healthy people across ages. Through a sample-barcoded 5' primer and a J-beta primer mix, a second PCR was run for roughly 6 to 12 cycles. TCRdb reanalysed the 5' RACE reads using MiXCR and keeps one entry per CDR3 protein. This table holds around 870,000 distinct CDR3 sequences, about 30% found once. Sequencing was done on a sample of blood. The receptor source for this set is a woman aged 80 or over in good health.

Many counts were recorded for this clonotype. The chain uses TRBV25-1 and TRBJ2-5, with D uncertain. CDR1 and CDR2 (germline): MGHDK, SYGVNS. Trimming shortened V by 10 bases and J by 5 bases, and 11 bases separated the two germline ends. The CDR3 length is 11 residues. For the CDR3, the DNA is TGTGCCACCTCTCTCTACGAGACCCAGTACTTC. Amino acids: CATSLYETQYF.

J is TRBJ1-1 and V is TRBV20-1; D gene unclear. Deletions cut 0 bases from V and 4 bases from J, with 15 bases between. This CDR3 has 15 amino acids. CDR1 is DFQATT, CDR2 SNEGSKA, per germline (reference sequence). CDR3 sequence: CSARESGHYATEAFF. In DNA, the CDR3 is TGCAGTGCTAGAGAGAGCGGGCATTACGCCACTGAAGCTTTCTTT.

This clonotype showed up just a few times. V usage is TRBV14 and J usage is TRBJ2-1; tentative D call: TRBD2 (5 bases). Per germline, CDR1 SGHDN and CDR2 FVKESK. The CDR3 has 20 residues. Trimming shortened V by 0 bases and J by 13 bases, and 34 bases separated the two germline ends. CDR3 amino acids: CASSQDSGLAFTRVRETQFF. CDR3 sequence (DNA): TGTGCCAGCAGCCAAGACAGTGGACTTGCCTTTACGAGAGTGCGAGAGACCCAGTTCTTC.